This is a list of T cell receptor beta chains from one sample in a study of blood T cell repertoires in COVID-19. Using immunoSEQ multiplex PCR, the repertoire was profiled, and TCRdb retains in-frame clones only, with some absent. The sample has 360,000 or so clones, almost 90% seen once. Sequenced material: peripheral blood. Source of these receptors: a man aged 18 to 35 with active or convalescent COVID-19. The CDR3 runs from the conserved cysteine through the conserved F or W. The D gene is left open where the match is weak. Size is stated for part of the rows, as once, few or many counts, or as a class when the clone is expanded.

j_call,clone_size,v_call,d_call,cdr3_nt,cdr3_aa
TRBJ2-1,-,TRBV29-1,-,TGCAGCGTTGACCTGTACAATGAGCAGTTCTTC,CSVDLYNEQFF
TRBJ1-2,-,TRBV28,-,TGTGCCAGCAGTTTAACAGGGCTCAACTATGGCTACACCTTC,CASSLTGLNYGYTF
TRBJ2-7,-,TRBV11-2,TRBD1,TGTGCCAGCAGCTTAGAGACCGGGACAGGGGACTACGAGCAGTACTTC,CASSLETGTGDYEQYF
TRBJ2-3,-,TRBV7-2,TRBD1,TGTGCCAGCAGCCCAGACAGGGCCACAGATACGCAGTATTTT,CASSPDRATDTQYF
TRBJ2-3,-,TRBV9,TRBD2,TGTGCCAGCAGCTTAAGCGGGGTACGAACAGATACGCAGTATTTT,CASSLSGVRTDTQYF
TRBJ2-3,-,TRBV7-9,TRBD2,TGTGCCAGCAGCTTTACTAGCGGGAAGGGGTATTTT,CASSFTSGKGYF
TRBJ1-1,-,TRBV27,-,TGTGCCAGCAGTTTGGGTGTAGGGGTGGGCACTGAAGCTTTCTTT,CASSLGVGVGTEAFF
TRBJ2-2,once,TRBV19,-,TGTGCCAGTAGTCGCGGACAGAACACCGGGGAGCTGTTTTTT,CASSRGQNTGELFF
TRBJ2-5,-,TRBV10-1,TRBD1,TGCGCCAGCAGGAGGGGGCCTATCCAAGAGACCCAGTACTTC,CASRRGPIQETQYF
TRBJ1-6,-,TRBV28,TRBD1,TGTGCCAGCAACCCTAGGACAGGGGGCAGTTCACCCCTCCACTTT,CASNPRTGGSSPLHF
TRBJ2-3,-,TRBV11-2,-,TGTGCCAGCAGCTTAAGCGGCCCCACAGATACGCAGTATTTT,CASSLSGPTDTQYF
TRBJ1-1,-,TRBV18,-,TGTGCCAGCTCACTACAGGGTTTTAGCTCAGAGACTGAAGCTTTCTTT,CASSLQGFSSETEAFF
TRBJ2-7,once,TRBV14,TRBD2,TGTGCCAGCAGCCAGTATGGGGTAGCGGGGGCCTACGAGCAGTACTTC,CASSQYGVAGAYEQYF
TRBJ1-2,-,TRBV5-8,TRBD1,TGTGCCAGCAGCGCGAGAAGTCAGGGGGGCTATGGCTACACCTTC,CASSARSQGGYGYTF
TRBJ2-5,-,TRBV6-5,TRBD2,TGTGCCAGCAGTTACGGGGGAGGGCCCGGGACCCAGTACTTC,CASSYGGGPGTQYF
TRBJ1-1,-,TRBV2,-,TGTGCCAGCGGCGTCGAGACAGGAGTGGGAGCTTTCTTT,CASGVETGVGAFF
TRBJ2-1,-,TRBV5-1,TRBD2,TGCGCCAGCAGCTTGGTTAGCGGGATAACGCTAAGGAATGAGCAGTTCTTC,CASSLVSGITLRNEQFF
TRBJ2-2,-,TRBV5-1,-,TGCGCCAGCTCGGAGGGAGGGAACACCGGGGAGCTGTTTTTT,CASSEGGNTGELFF
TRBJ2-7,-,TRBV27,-,TGTGCCAGCAGTTCGACCCGGACTGGAGGCTACGAGCAGTACTTC,CASSSTRTGGYEQYF
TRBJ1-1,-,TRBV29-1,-,TGCAGCGTTCGAGTGAACACTGAAGCTTTCTTT,CSVRVNTEAFF
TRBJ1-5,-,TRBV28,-,TGTGCCGCAACCGGGACATTTAATCAGCCCCAGCATTTT,CAATGTFNQPQHF
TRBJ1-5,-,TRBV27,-,TGTGCCAGCAGGGGCGGGGGGCTTCAGCCCCAGCATTTT,CASRGGGLQPQHF
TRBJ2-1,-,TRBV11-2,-,TGTGCCAGCAGCCCCTTCCTTACGGATGAGCAGTTCTTC,CASSPFLTDEQFF
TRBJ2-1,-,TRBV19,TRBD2,TGTGCCAGTAGTTCCCCCGGGACTAGCGGGTCATACAATGAGCAGTTCTTC,CASSSPGTSGSYNEQFF
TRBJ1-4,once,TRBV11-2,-,TGTGCCAGCAGCTCGTCAGGGCGTCGGGAAAAACTGTTTTTT,CASSSSGRREKLFF
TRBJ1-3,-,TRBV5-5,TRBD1,TGTGCCAGCAGCTTAGACAGGGGAGGGCTTCGAAACACCATATATTTT,CASSLDRGGLRNTIYF
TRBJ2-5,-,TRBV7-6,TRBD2,TGTGCCAGCAGCCTAACAATAGCGGGGGGGCAAGAGACCCAGTACTTC,CASSLTIAGGQETQYF
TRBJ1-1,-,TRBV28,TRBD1,TGTGCCAGCAGAGCCCCCCAGGGGGCGAACACTGAAGCTTTCTTT,CASRAPQGANTEAFF
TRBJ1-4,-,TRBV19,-,TGTGCCAGTAGTATCTGGACGGGTAAACAAGGGGGGGCTAATGAAAAACTGTTTTTT,CASSIWTGKQGGANEKLFF
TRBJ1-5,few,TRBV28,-,TGTGCCAGCAGCCCCTCTGGACAGCTTAATCAGCCCCAGCATTTT,CASSPSGQLNQPQHF
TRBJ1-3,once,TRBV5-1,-,TGCGCCAGCAGCTTGGGGCAGGGCGATGGAAACACCATATATTTT,CASSLGQGDGNTIYF
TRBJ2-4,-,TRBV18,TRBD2,TGTGCCAGCTCACCCCCAGCGGGGGGGCTGGGCATTCAGTACTTC,CASSPPAGGLGIQYF
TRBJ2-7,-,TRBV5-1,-,TGCGCCAGCAGCATCCAGGGGGGCTACGAGCAGTACTTC,CASSIQGGYEQYF
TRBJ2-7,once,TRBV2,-,TGTGCCAGCATGCTGACAACAGTCTCCTACGAGCAGTACTTC,CASMLTTVSYEQYF
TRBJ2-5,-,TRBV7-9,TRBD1,TGTGCCAGCAGCTTGGACAGGGTAGAGACCCAGTACTTC,CASSLDRVETQYF
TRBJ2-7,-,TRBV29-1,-,TGCAGCGTCCGGGCCCGAGGGTACGAGCAGTACTTC,CSVRARGYEQYF
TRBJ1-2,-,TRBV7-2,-,TGTGCCAGCAGCGTGACAGTTGGCTATGTCGGCTGGTATGGCTACACCTTC,CASSVTVGYVGWYGYTF
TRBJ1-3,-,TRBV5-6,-,TGTGCCAGCAGCTTGTACGGCTCTGGAAACACCATATATTTT,CASSLYGSGNTIYF
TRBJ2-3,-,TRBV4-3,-,TGCGCCAGCAGCCCCAAGCGGGCCAACACAGATACGCAGTATTTT,CASSPKRANTDTQYF
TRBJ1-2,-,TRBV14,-,TGTGCCAGCAGCCAAACCAACATGGGGCTTGGCTACACCTTC,CASSQTNMGLGYTF
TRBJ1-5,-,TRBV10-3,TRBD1,TGTGCCATTGGCCGGGACAGGGACAATCAGCCCCAGCATTTT,CAIGRDRDNQPQHF
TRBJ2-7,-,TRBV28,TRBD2,TGTGCCAGCACCCCGAATCGGAGCGGGAGGGCCAATGAGCAGTACTTC,CASTPNRSGRANEQYF
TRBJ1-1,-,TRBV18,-,TGTGCCAGCTCACCACGGCAGACTCGCACTGAAGCTTTCTTT,CASSPRQTRTEAFF